These 8 T cell receptor beta chains share one sample of origin, sequenced in a study of T cells in tuberculosis. Sorting used thawed, overnight-rested PBMC stained with anti-CD3, a viability dye and GMM-loaded CD1B tetramer. The CD1B tetramers carried C32 glucose monomycolate purified from Rhodococcus equi. Libraries were prepared by immunoSEQ multiplex PCR; TCRdb keeps only in-frame clonotypes and omits some of them. This table has nearly 60,000 clones, approximately 88% appearing once. Sequenced material: CD1b-GMM tetramer-negative cells sorted from PBMCs. The receptor set was obtained from an adult woman with latent tuberculosis.

CDR3 residues: CASSLQGHLIEETQYF. The CDR3 DNA reads as TGTGCCAGCAGCTTACAGGGGCACCTAATAGAAGAGACCCAGTACTTC. The chain recombines TRBV5-6 with TRBJ2-5, with TRBD1 matching 7 bases. Germline V gene lookup returns CDR1 SGHDT and CDR2 YYEEEE. The trim removed 2 bases at V and 3 bases at J, leaving 10 bases unmatched. The CDR3 is 16 residues long.

The J gene is TRBJ1-2, the V gene TRBV5-6; no reliable D call. Germline V gene data show CDR1 as SGHDT and CDR2 as YYEEEE. Trimming took off 1 base at V and 8 bases at J, with 12 bases between the two ends. The CDR3 runs to 13 residues. As DNA, the CDR3 is TGTGCCAGCAGCTTGTACGGGAATTACGGCTACACCTTC. Residues: CASSLYGNYGYTF.

The chain has TRBV29-1 and TRBJ1-1; 8 bases map to TRBD1. With 5 bases clipped from V and 0 bases from J, the junction kept 5 bases outside the gene matches. The CDR3 covers 14 residues. The germline gives CDR1 SQVTM, CDR2 ANQGSEA. Written as DNA, the CDR3 is TGCAGCGTTTACCCGGGACAGGTGAACACTGAAGCTTTCTTT. This gives the protein CSVYPGQVNTEAFF.

This chain uses TRBV7-8 with TRBJ2-7; TRBD2 might be the D (6 bases). Germline V lookup: CDR1 SGHVS, CDR2 FQNEAQ. Trimming removed 1 base from V and 2 bases from J, with 15 bases in between. The CDR3 has 16 amino acids. The CDR3 DNA sequence: TGTGCCAGCAGCTTAGGGGATAGCGGACTCGCCTACGAGCAGTACTTC. Its protein product is CASSLGDSGLAYEQYF.

The chain combines TRBV28 with TRBJ2-5; 9 bases map to TRBD1. Gene TRBJ2-7 matches the end of the DNA better, so the J call may be wrong. CDR3 size: 12 residues. The germline gives CDR1 MDHEN, CDR2 SYDVKM. The CDR3 DNA reads as TGTGCCAGCCTACAGGGGGCTTACGAGCAGTACTTC. Residues: CASLQGAYEQYF.

The chain combines TRBV30 with TRBJ1-1; D ambiguous. Germline lookup yields CDR1 GTSNPN and CDR2 SVGIG (reference sequence). The CDR3 length is 15 residues. Deletions cut 8 bases from V and 4 bases from J, with 23 bases between. CDR3 coding DNA: TGTGCCGCTCACGCTGGGTCGGGAGCGCCCACTGAAGCTTTCTTT. Its protein is CAAHAGSGAPTEAFF.

The chain couples TRBV7-6 to TRBJ2-1, with a tentative D call TRBD1 (6 bases). Germline V gene data show CDR1 as SGHVS and CDR2 as FNYEAQ. V gave up 2 bases and J gave up 10 bases, with 12 bases separating them. CDR3 length: 13 amino acids. CDR3 in amino acids: CASSLFSGDEQFF. The CDR3 region has the DNA TGTGCCAGCAGCTTATTTTCAGGGGACGAGCAGTTCTTC.

The rearrangement joins TRBV7-9 to TRBJ2-3; D remains ambiguous. Germline loops: CDR1 SEHNR, CDR2 FQNEAQ (reference sequence). The CDR3 extends over 12 amino acids. Trimming stripped 3 bases from V and 4 bases from J, with 5 bases between. The CDR3 region has the DNA TGTGCCAGCAGCTTTATATCAGATACGCAGTATTTT. It is translated as CASSFISDTQYF.